Each of the 19 T cell receptor beta chains below was sequenced from the same sample in a study of identical twins (dated by TCRdb to 2016 to 2017). Preparation of the library involved 5' RACE. Sequencing was performed on an Illumina HiSeq 2000. Using fastp at Q25 and MiXCR, TCRdb reprocessed the public reads and kept productive beta chains. CDR3 protein sequences are deduplicated, and each keeps its most common genes and DNA. The sample table holds a few hundred thousand distinct CDR3 sequences, of which approximately 9.1% were seen once. In total, the top ten clones hold roughly 8.9% of the sample. Material for sequencing was naive T cells sorted from blood. The sample's cell subset or site, from its label and the paper: cells isolated with a human naive T-cell isolation kit. Receptors originate from a woman in her 50s in good health.

The chain uses TRBV6-2 or TRBV6-3 and TRBJ2-1; 12 bases line up with TRBD2. The V and J ends lost 1 base and 4 bases, in that order; junction bases with no gene match: 2. The CDR3 sequence is 16 residues long. Germline lookup yields CDR1 MNHEY and CDR2 SVGEGT. The CDR3 protein is CASSYWLAGGYNEQFF. In DNA form, the CDR3 reads TGTGCCAGCAGTTACTGGCTAGCGGGAGGGTACAATGAGCAGTTCTTC.

This rearrangement joins TRBV7-9 to TRBJ2-2; no clear D. CDR1 and CDR2 from the germline V gene are SEHNR and FQNEAQ (reference sequence). CDR3 length: 16 residues. The V and J ends lost 8 bases and 2 bases respectively, with 18 bases between them. CDR3 bases: TGTGCCAGCCCCCCAGTTGCAGGCGACAACACCGGGGAGCTGTTTTTT. Its translation is CASPPVAGDNTGELFF.

This clonotype has a handful of counts. The V gene is TRBV11-2, the J gene TRBJ1-2; TRBD1 matches at 7 bases. V lost 5 bases to trimming and J lost 4 bases; unmatched junction nucleotides: 13. Germline CDR1 is SGHAT and CDR2 is FQNNGV. The CDR3 has 16 amino acids. CDR3 nucleotides: TGTGCCAGCAGCCTCCAAACAGGGGCGCTGGGCTATGGCTACACCTTC. Its protein is CASSLQTGALGYGYTF. The full variable domain, with the rest looked up from reference TRBV11-2 and TRBJ1-2, is EAGVAQSPRYKIIEKRQSVAFWCNPISGHATLYWYQQILGQGPKLLIQFQNNGVVDDSQLPKDRFSAERLKGVDSTLKIQPAKLEDSAVYLCASSLQTGALGYGYTFGSGTRLTVV.

The genes are TRBV5-1 and TRBJ2-5; the match to TRBD1 covers 7 bases. Germline V gene lookup returns CDR1 SGHRS and CDR2 YFSETQ. Trimming removed 0 bases from V and 5 bases from J; junction bases left unmatched: 7. The CDR3 is 15 amino acids. CDR3 nucleotide sequence: TGCGCCAGCAGCTTGGGGGACAGAGTGGTCGAGACCCAGTACTTC. It is translated as CASSLGDRVVETQYF.

The chain is built from TRBV5-6 and TRBJ2-1, with TRBD2 matching 7 bases. The V and J ends lost 4 bases and 7 bases, in that order; junction bases with no gene match: 11. Germline lookup yields CDR1 SGHDT and CDR2 YYEEEE. The CDR3 is 15 residues long. The CDR3 region is CASSPNSGKVNEQFF. The CDR3 bases are TGTGCCAGCAGCCCGAACAGCGGGAAGGTGAATGAGCAGTTCTTC.

The rearrangement links TRBV9 to TRBJ2-1, with 9 bases that match TRBD2. The germline V gene encodes CDR1 SGDLS and CDR2 YYNGEE. Trimming at V came to 0 bases and at J to 8 bases, leaving 6 bases not matched to a gene. The CDR3 length is 15 residues. DNA of the CDR3: TGTGCCAGCAGCGTAGTGAGCGGGAGGAGCGATGAGCAGTTCTTC. The encoded protein is CASSVVSGRSDEQFF.

The rearrangement links TRBV4-1 to TRBJ2-7; 7 positions agree with TRBD2. After removal of 4 bases from V and 3 bases from J, the junction contained 3 bases not matched to a gene. CDR3 length equals 13 residues. CDR1 and CDR2 from the germline V gene are MGHRA and YSYEKL. The CDR3 region has the DNA TGCGCCAGCAGCCTCGGGGGGTACTACGAGCAGTACTTC. This codes for CASSLGGYYEQYF.

This clonotype has only a few counts. CDR3 region: CASSPGHSHYEQYV. Here the CDR3 DNA reads TGTGCCAGCAGCCCCGGTCACTCTCATTACGAGCAGTACGTC. V and J are TRBV12-3 or TRBV12-4 and TRBJ2-7; unclear D gene. With 6 bases removed from V and 4 bases from J, the gap between germline ends came to 16 bases. The CDR3 runs to 14 residues.

The CDR3 loop is CASSPGGTGVETQYF. CDR3 coding DNA: TGTGCCAGCAGCCCAGGCGGGACAGGGGTCGAGACCCAGTACTTC. This chain connects TRBV7-8 to TRBJ2-5, with 10 bases that match TRBD1. The germline gives CDR1 SGHVS, CDR2 FQNEAQ. V was clipped by 5 bases and J by 5 bases; unmatched bases: 8. The CDR3 is 15 residues long.

The CDR3 region is CAISEWGAGTLSRTDTQYF. CDR3 nucleotides: TGTGCCATCAGTGAATGGGGAGCGGGGACCTTGTCGCGAACAGATACGCAGTATTTT. The chain joins TRBV10-3 to TRBJ2-3, with TRBD2 matching over 7 bases. The CDR3 is 19 amino acids. Per the germline V gene, CDR1 is ENHRY and CDR2 is SYGVKD. Unmatched junction bases numbered 18, after V lost 3 bases and J lost 3 bases.

J is TRBJ1-5 and V is TRBV19; D unclear. V shed 5 bases and J shed 4 bases, with 9 bases lying between them. The CDR3 covers 13 residues. Germline-derived CDR1 and CDR2 are LNHDA and SQIVND (reference sequence). CDR3 residues: CASSERRNQPQHF. CDR3 sequence (DNA): TGTGCCAGTAGTGAAAGGAGGAATCAGCCCCAGCATTTT.

This clonotype was observed a handful of times. V usage is TRBV28 and J usage is TRBJ2-5; 11 nucleotides agree with TRBD2. This CDR3 contains 17 residues. Looked up from germline, CDR1 is MDHEN and CDR2 is SYDVKM. Trimming removed 4 bases from V and 5 bases from J; junction bases left unmatched: 12. The CDR3, as DNA: TGTGCCAGCAGTTCCGGGACTAGCGGTCCCAAGGGCGAGACCCAGTACTTC. This encodes CASSSGTSGPKGETQYF.

At least ten counts were recorded for this clonotype. Compared with germline, one end of the junction differs, possibly owing to a read error. This sequence joins TRBV29-1 and TRBJ2-1; D remains unclear. The CDR3 totals 8 residues. Germline values: CDR1 SQVTM, CDR2 ANQGSEA. CDR3 loop: CSVEEVYF. DNA of the CDR3: TGCAGCGTTGAAGAGGTATACTTC.

Turning to this clonotype: This may be a read error, as it is one base from a much larger clone. The rearrangement uses TRBV29-1 and TRBJ2-5, with TRBD1 identical over 10 bases. The CDR3 contains 12 residues. Per the germline V gene, CDR1 is SQVTM and CDR2 is ANQGSEA. CDR3 in DNA: TGCAGCGTTGCTGGGACAGGGGAGACCCTGTACTTC. This encodes CSVAGTGETLYF.

This clonotype was detected ten times or more. An end of the junction does not agree with germline; a read error may underlie this. The gene calls are TRBV12-3 or TRBV12-4 and TRBJ2-7; TRBD2 is a possible D gene (6 bases). The length of the CDR3 is 12 residues. Here the CDR3 DNA reads TGCGCCAGCAGCCACGGGAGCTACGAGCAGTACTTC. This gives the protein CASSHGSYEQYF.

The DNA for the CDR3 is TGCGCCAGCTATAGCTTATCGGGGACAGGGAGTGAAGCTTTCTTT. Protein product: CASYSLSGTGSEAFF. V is TRBV5-1 and J is TRBJ1-1; 9 bases align to TRBD1. This CDR3 is built from 15 residues. Germline assignment: CDR1 SGHRS and CDR2 YFSETQ. Unmatched junction bases numbered 14, after V lost 7 bases and J lost 7 bases.

The table lists this clonotype with many counts. The chain carries TRBV6-1 and TRBJ1-1; no clear D gene. The V end lost 5 bases, the J end lost 7 bases, and 11 bases lay between the germline ends. The germline V gene encodes CDR1 MNHNS and CDR2 SASEGT. The length of the CDR3 is 12 residues. CDR3 region: CASSPDRDEAFF. CDR3 nucleotide sequence: TGTGCCAGCAGTCCGGACCGAGATGAAGCTTTCTTT.

This clonotype came up many times. The rearrangement joins TRBV4-1 to TRBJ2-1; TRBD2 aligns across 9 bases. V shed 5 bases, J shed 7 bases, and the junction held 6 bases outside the gene matches. Germline V lookup: CDR1 MGHRA, CDR2 YSYEKL. The CDR3 has 14 amino acids. For the CDR3, the DNA is TGCGCCAGCAGCTTGGCGGGAGGGAGTAATGAGCAGTTCTTC. Translating gives CASSLAGGSNEQFF.

The chain links TRBV7-8 to TRBJ2-1, with TRBD2 as a possible D gene (6 bases). CDR1 and CDR2 (germline): SGHVS, FQNEAQ. The CDR3 spans 15 residues. The ends were cut back, 7 bases at V and 4 bases at J, with 17 bases in the middle. As DNA, the CDR3 is TGTGCCAGCAACCCCACCGAGCGGGTTTACAATGAGCAGTTCTTC. Its protein is CASNPTERVYNEQFF.